These 30 T cell receptor beta chains were sequenced from one sample in a study of blood T cell repertoires in COVID-19. The protocol was immunoSEQ multiplex PCR, while the TCRdb copy is restricted to in-frame clones and leaves out a portion. The repertoire has hundreds of thousands of clones, around 84% of them found once; the top ten carry about 20%. Sequenced material: peripheral blood. The receptors here all came from a man between 25 and 39 years old with active or convalescent COVID-19.

Notes on this clone: The same CDR3 also results from other DNA sequences found in this sample. The chain recombines TRBV9 with TRBJ2-7; a possible D gene is TRBD1 (6 bases). Germline CDR1 and CDR2: SGDLS and YYNGEE. The CDR3 sequence is 12 residues long. Trimming removed 3 bases from V and 4 bases from J, with 8 bases in between. The CDR3 DNA follows: TGTGCCAGCAGCGCAACAGGGTACGAGCAGTACTTC. Its protein is CASSATGYEQYF. Complete variable domain (other parts from reference TRBV9 and TRBJ2-7): DSGVTQTPKHLITATGQRVTLRCSPRSGDLSVYWYQQSLDQGLQFLIQYYNGEERAKGNILERFSAQQFPDLHSELNLSSLELGDSALYFCASSATGYEQYFGPGTRLTVT.

V gene TRBV7-9 combines with J gene TRBJ2-1, with 7 bases fitting TRBD2. There are 19 residues in the CDR3. Germline values: CDR1 SEHNR, CDR2 FQNEAQ (reference sequence). Trimming cost V 5 bases and J 7 bases; bases outside gene matches: 23. CDR3 residues: CASSPTLGGDPETANEQFF. The CDR3 DNA reads TGTGCCAGCAGCCCGACTCTTGGGGGGGACCCAGAAACCGCGAATGAGCAGTTCTTC.

The rearrangement links TRBV7-2 to TRBJ1-5; a weak D match, TRBD1 (5 bases). From germline, CDR1 is SGHTA and CDR2 FQGNSA. The CDR3 is 17 amino acids. V dropped 1 base and J dropped 7 bases, with 20 bases sitting between them. CDR3 coding DNA: TGTGCCAGCAGCTTAGGCCATGGGGGAGGGTCCGGGCAGCCCCAGCATTTT. This translates into CASSLGHGGGSGQPQHF.

The J gene is TRBJ1-1, the V gene TRBV9; a possible D gene is TRBD1 (6 bases). Germline loops: CDR1 SGDLS, CDR2 YYNGEE. There are 15 residues in the CDR3. Trimming took 0 bases from V and 4 from J, leaving 13 bases between them. The DNA for the CDR3 is TGTGCCAGCAGCGTAGGGGGGGGCCCTACCACTGAAGCTTTCTTT. It yields the protein CASSVGGGPTTEAFF.

This rearrangement joins TRBV2 to TRBJ2-5, with D perhaps TRBD1 (5 bases). Trimming cost V 7 bases and J 5 bases, with 14 bases left between them. The CDR3 length is 13 residues. Germline CDR1 reads SNHLY; CDR2 reads FYNNEI. The CDR3 DNA reads TGTGCCAGCAAAGGGGTGCTCGGGGAGACCCAGTACTTC. Its protein is CASKGVLGETQYF.

The chain links TRBV9 to TRBJ2-7; 8 nucleotides match TRBD1. The junction had 1 base not matched to a gene; V was cut back by 3 bases and J by 2 bases. The germline V gene encodes CDR1 SGDLS and CDR2 YYNGEE. The length of the CDR3 is 13 residues. The CDR3 loop is CASSGTGTYEQYF. CDR3 nucleotides: TGTGCCAGCAGCGGGACAGGGACCTACGAGCAGTACTTC.

The chain recombines TRBV20-1 with TRBJ1-5; D gene ambiguous. With 3 bases removed from V and 2 bases from J, the gap between germline ends came to 11 bases. The V gene's germline CDR1 is DFQATT and CDR2 SNEGSKA (reference sequence). The CDR3 consists of 14 residues. As DNA, the CDR3 is TGCAGTGCTAGTGAAGGGAGCGGCAATCAGCCCCAGCATTTT. Its translation: CSASEGSGNQPQHF.

This chain uses TRBV6-1 with TRBJ2-5; 12 bases align to TRBD1. CDR3 length: 16 amino acids. V shed 2 bases and J 5 bases; nucleotides not matched to a gene: 6. The germline gives CDR1 MNHNS, CDR2 SASEGT. The CDR3 sequence: CASSEMGTGGRETQYF. CDR3 DNA: TGTGCCAGCAGTGAAATGGGGACAGGGGGCAGGGAGACCCAGTACTTC.

J is TRBJ2-1 and V is TRBV11-2, with D maybe TRBD2 (5 bases). The CDR3 is made up of 13 amino acids. V dropped 6 bases and J dropped 14 bases, with 20 bases sitting between them. Germline CDR1 is SGHAT and CDR2 is FQNNGV. The chain's CDR3 is CASRPSLIMREFF. CDR3 in DNA: TGTGCCAGCAGACCCTCTCTGATAATGAGGGAGTTCTTC. The whole variable domain, remainder taken from reference TRBV11-2 and TRBJ2-1, is EAGVAQSPRYKIIEKRQSVAFWCNPISGHATLYWYQQILGQGPKLLIQFQNNGVVDDSQLPKDRFSAERLKGVDSTLKIQPAKLEDSAVYLCASRPSLIMREFFGPGTRLTVL.

This clone showed up just once. CDR3 nucleotides: TGCGCCAGCGGGGGGGCCAGGGGGCGCGATGAGCAGTTCTTC. This codes for CASGGARGRDEQFF. V usage is TRBV10-2 and J usage is TRBJ2-1, with a weak D call TRBD1 (8 bases). The CDR3 loop spans 14 amino acids. V was shortened by 8 bases and J by 8 bases, with 19 bases between the two germline ends. Germline V lookup: CDR1 WSHSY, CDR2 SAAADI.

The rearrangement joins TRBV27 to TRBJ2-1; 9 nucleotides align to TRBD1. Germline V lookup: CDR1 MNHEY, CDR2 SMNVEV (reference sequence). The CDR3 extends over 16 amino acids. Trimming at V came to 4 bases and at J to 7 bases, leaving 11 bases not matched to a gene. The CDR3 sequence: CASSSLGQGRGNEQFF. The CDR3 DNA is TGTGCCAGCAGTTCCCTCGGACAGGGGCGGGGAAATGAGCAGTTCTTC.

CDR3 protein: CASSVGDRAERELFF. The CDR3 DNA reads TGTGCCAGCAGCGTCGGGGACAGGGCGGAGAGGGAGCTGTTTTTT. This rearrangement joins TRBV9 to TRBJ2-2; 9 nucleotides line up with TRBD1. Germline loops: CDR1 SGDLS, CDR2 YYNGEE. V lost 2 bases, J lost 9 bases, and 8 bases stayed unmatched. CDR3 size: 15 residues.

This chain uses TRBV6-5 with TRBJ2-7; TRBD1 might be the D (5 bases). CDR3 length: 15 residues. With 0 bases removed from V and 5 bases from J, the gap between germline ends came to 14 bases. The germline V gene has CDR1 MNHEY and CDR2 SVGAGI. CDR3 bases: TGTGCCAGCAGTTACTCAATGGGGCAGTCCCACGAGCAGTACTTC. This encodes CASSYSMGQSHEQYF.

The chain is built from TRBV6-1 and TRBJ2-5, with a tentative D call TRBD2 (5 bases). CDR3 size: 15 residues. The germline CDR1 and CDR2 sequences are MNHNS and SASEGT. Trimming removed 2 bases at V and 4 bases at J, with 14 bases between. This CDR3 is CASSEYGGAGETQYF. The CDR3 coding sequence is TGTGCCAGCAGTGAATATGGAGGCGCGGGAGAGACCCAGTACTTC.

The CDR3 reads CAWRLGGSSYEQYF. CDR3 nucleotide sequence: TGTGCCTGGAGATTAGGCGGGTCCTCCTACGAGCAGTACTTC. V is TRBV30 and J is TRBJ2-7; perhaps TRBD2 as D (5 bases). The CDR3 length is 14 residues. CDR1 is GTSNPN and CDR2 is SVGIG in the germline V gene (reference sequence). Trimming removed 3 bases from V and 0 bases from J, with 12 bases in between.

This clone was observed a handful of times. The chain carries TRBV19 and TRBJ1-5; TRBD1 is a possible D gene (6 bases). Deletions cut 0 bases from V and 2 bases from J, with 14 bases between. The CDR3 totals 17 residues. Germline CDR1 LNHDA, CDR2 SQIVND (reference sequence). Written as DNA, the CDR3 is TGTGCCAGTAGTATAGAGGGCAGGGGTAGGGGCAATCAGCCCCAGCATTTT. Protein product: CASSIEGRGRGNQPQHF.

V gene TRBV4-3 combines with J gene TRBJ2-7; D unresolved. Germline values: CDR1 LGHNA, CDR2 YSLEER. This CDR3 region has 14 residues. With 1 base removed from V and 0 bases from J, the gap between germline ends came to 7 bases. As DNA, the CDR3 is TGCGCCAGCAGCCAAGCCCGGTACTCCTACGAGCAGTACTTC. It yields the protein CASSQARYSYEQYF.

V gene TRBV6-5 combines with J gene TRBJ1-6; 10 bases map to TRBD1. Per the germline V gene, CDR1 is MNHEY and CDR2 is SVGAGI. The junction had 7 bases not matched to a gene; V was cut back by 4 bases and J by 7 bases. This CDR3 has 16 amino acids. CDR3 sequence (DNA): TGTGCCAGCAGTTCCAAGACAGGGGGCCGAAATTCACCCCTCCACTTT. This translates into CASSSKTGGRNSPLHF.

The chain couples TRBV18 to TRBJ2-2; the D gene is possibly TRBD2 (5 bases). The CDR3 consists of 15 residues. V was pared by 6 bases and J by 5 bases, with 16 bases between. From germline, CDR1 is KGHSH and CDR2 LQKENI. DNA of the CDR3: TGTGCCAGCTCGCCCAGAGGGCCCTTAACCGGGGAGCTGTTTTTT. Its translation is CASSPRGPLTGELFF.

Only a few counts were recorded for this clone. This sequence joins TRBV27 and TRBJ1-2, with TRBD1 matching 10 bases. The CDR3 totals 14 residues. V trimming: 5 bases; J trimming: 7 bases; junction bases outside the gene matches: 7. CDR1 and CDR2 from the germline V gene are MNHEY and SMNVEV (reference sequence). CDR3 nucleotide sequence: TGTGCCAGCAGTCCCAGACAGGGGGCATTTGGCTACACCTTC. Translating gives CASSPRQGAFGYTF.

This chain links TRBV2 with TRBJ1-2; D is possibly TRBD1 (5 bases). The CDR3 contains 13 residues. Germline V gene lookup returns CDR1 SNHLY and CDR2 FYNNEI. V was clipped by 3 bases and J by 4 bases, with 9 bases between them. The DNA of the CDR3 is TGTGCCAGCAGTGACACAGGCCTCTATGGCTACACCTTC. The encoded protein is CASSDTGLYGYTF.

This chain uses TRBV7-3 with TRBJ1-6; 7 nucleotides align to TRBD1. Germline CDR1 reads SGHTA; CDR2 reads FQGTGA. CDR3 length: 15 residues. V shed 5 bases and J 9 bases; nucleotides not matched to a gene: 10. CDR3 region: CASSISTGSGSPLHF. CDR3 nucleotide sequence: TGTGCCAGCAGCATATCGACAGGGAGCGGTTCACCCCTCCACTTT.

The V gene is TRBV13, the J gene TRBJ1-1; 12 bases line up with TRBD1. Germline CDR1 and CDR2: PRHDT and FYEKMQ (reference sequence). This CDR3 has 19 residues. V was clipped by 5 bases and J by 0 bases; unmatched bases: 13. The DNA of the CDR3 is TGTGCCAGCAGCGCGAGATCATCCGGGACAGGGGGCATGAACACTGAAGCTTTCTTT. This sequence encodes CASSARSSGTGGMNTEAFF. The complete variable domain, with remaining parts taken from reference TRBV13 and TRBJ1-1, reads AAGVIQSPRHLIKEKRETATLKCYPIPRHDTVYWYQQGPGQDPQFLISFYEKMQSDKGSIPDRFSAQQFSDYHSELNMSSLELGDSALYFCASSARSSGTGGMNTEAFFGQGTRLTVV.

This sequence joins TRBV7-2 and TRBJ1-2; perhaps TRBD1 as D (6 bases). This CDR3 has 15 amino acids. V was shortened by 1 base and J by 6 bases, with 15 bases between the two germline ends. Germline CDR1 is SGHTA and CDR2 is FQGNSA. CDR3 sequence: CASSLGQVSSDGYTF. The CDR3 DNA reads as TGTGCCAGCAGCTTAGGACAGGTTTCATCCGATGGCTACACCTTC.

The gene calls are TRBV18 and TRBJ2-7, with a weak D call TRBD2 (6 bases). The CDR3 spans 15 residues. Trimming cost V 2 bases and J 6 bases, with 17 bases left between them. The germline CDR1 and CDR2 sequences are KGHSH and LQKENI. Written as DNA, the CDR3 is TGTGCCAGCTCACCAGTTCTGGACTATCTAAGCGAGCAGTACTTC. It translates to CASSPVLDYLSEQYF.

The rearrangement uses TRBV28 and TRBJ1-5, with D perhaps TRBD1 (6 bases). The V gene lost 6 bases and the J gene lost 7 bases, with 13 bases spanning the gap. The CDR3 extends over 13 amino acids. The germline gives CDR1 MDHEN, CDR2 SYDVKM. CDR3 protein: CASRGTSGQPQHF. CDR3 DNA: TGTGCCAGCAGGGGGACATCGGGGCAGCCCCAGCATTTT.

This clone was seen more than once but under ten times. The chain is built from TRBV3-1 (or the pseudogene TRBV3-2) and TRBJ2-1; 8 bases match TRBD2. In germline, CDR1 is LGHDT, CDR2 YNNKEL (reference sequence). The CDR3 is 15 amino acids. V was clipped by 5 bases and J by 6 bases; unmatched bases: 9. The CDR3 DNA reads as TGTGCCAGCAGCTTCGTTCGGGGGGGGATCAATGAGCAGTTCTTC. Its translation: CASSFVRGGINEQFF.

The genes are TRBV3-1 (or the pseudogene TRBV3-2) and TRBJ2-4; 7 positions agree with TRBD1. The CDR3 extends over 16 amino acids. With 4 bases clipped from V and 6 bases from J, the junction kept 12 bases outside the gene matches. Germline V gene data show CDR1 as LGHDT and CDR2 as YNNKEL (reference sequence). The CDR3 loop is CASSRGFQGVGNIQYF. DNA for the CDR3: TGTGCCAGCAGCCGCGGCTTCCAGGGGGTCGGAAACATTCAGTACTTC.

The V and J genes are TRBV25-1 and TRBJ1-1, with 7 bases matching TRBD1. Germline V gene lookup returns CDR1 MGHDK and CDR2 SYGVNS. The V and J ends lost 7 bases and 8 bases, in that order; junction bases with no gene match: 4. The CDR3 contains 11 residues. The CDR3 sequence is CASTLTGEAFF. The CDR3 DNA reads as TGTGCCAGCACCCTGACAGGGGAAGCTTTCTTT.

The J gene is TRBJ2-7, the V gene TRBV28; 8 bases are a match to TRBD2. The V gene's germline CDR1 is MDHEN and CDR2 SYDVKM. CDR3 length: 13 residues. V lost 7 bases, J lost 0 bases, and 2 bases stayed unmatched. The CDR3 loop is CASMSGSSYEQYF. Here the CDR3 DNA reads TGTGCCAGCATGAGCGGGAGCTCCTACGAGCAGTACTTC.